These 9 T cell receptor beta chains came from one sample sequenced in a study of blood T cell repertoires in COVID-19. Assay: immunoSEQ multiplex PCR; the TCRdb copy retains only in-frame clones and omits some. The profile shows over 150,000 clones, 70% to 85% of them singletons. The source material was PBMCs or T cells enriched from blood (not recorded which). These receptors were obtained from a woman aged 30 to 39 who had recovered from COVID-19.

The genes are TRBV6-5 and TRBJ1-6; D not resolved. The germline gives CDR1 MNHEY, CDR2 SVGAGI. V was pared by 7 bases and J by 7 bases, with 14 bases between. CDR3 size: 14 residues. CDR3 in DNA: TGTGCCAGCAAAGACGCGCCTAGGAATTCACCCCTCCACTTT. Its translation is CASKDAPRNSPLHF.

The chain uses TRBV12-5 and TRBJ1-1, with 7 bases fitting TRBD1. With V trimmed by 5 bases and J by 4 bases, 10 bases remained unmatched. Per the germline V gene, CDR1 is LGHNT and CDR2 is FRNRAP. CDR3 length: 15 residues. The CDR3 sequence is CASGLDRAGVTEAFF. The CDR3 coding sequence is TGTGCTAGTGGTCTAGACAGGGCCGGGGTCACTGAAGCTTTCTTT.

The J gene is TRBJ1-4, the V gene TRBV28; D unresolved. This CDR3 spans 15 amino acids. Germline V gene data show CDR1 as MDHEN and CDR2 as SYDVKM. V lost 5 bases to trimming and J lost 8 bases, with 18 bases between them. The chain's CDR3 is CASSPPGLLGEKLFF. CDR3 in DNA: TGTGCCAGCAGTCCACCGGGCTTACTAGGGGAAAAACTGTTTTTT.

This CDR3 reads CASIANSGPPNGYTF. As DNA, the CDR3 is TGTGCCAGCATCGCTAACAGTGGCCCTCCCAATGGCTACACCTTC. The chain recombines TRBV5-4 with TRBJ1-2; D ambiguous. Trimming removed 6 bases at V and 6 bases at J, with 21 bases between. CDR3 length equals 15 residues. CDR1 and CDR2 (germline): SGHNT, YYREEE (reference sequence).

The CDR3 region is CASRDFGALNTEAFF. CDR3 bases: TGTGCCAGCAGGGATTTTGGGGCCCTGAACACTGAAGCTTTCTTT. The gene calls are TRBV2 and TRBJ1-1, with D possibly being TRBD1 (5 bases). Trimming removed 6 bases from V and 0 bases from J, with 14 bases in between. The CDR3 contains 15 residues. The germline gives CDR1 SNHLY, CDR2 FYNNEI. Filled out from reference TRBV2 and TRBJ1-1, the complete variable domain reads EPEVTQTPSHQVTQMGQEVILRCVPISNHLYFYWYRQILGQKVEFLVSFYNNEISEKSEIFDDQFSVERPDGSNFTLKIRSTKLEDSAMYFCASRDFGALNTEAFFGQGTRLTVV.

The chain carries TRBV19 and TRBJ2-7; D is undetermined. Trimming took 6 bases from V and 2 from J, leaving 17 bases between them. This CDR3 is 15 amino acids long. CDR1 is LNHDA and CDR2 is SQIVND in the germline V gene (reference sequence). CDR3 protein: CASSLFLGHTYEQYF. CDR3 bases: TGTGCCAGTAGCCTTTTCCTTGGGCACACCTACGAGCAGTACTTC.

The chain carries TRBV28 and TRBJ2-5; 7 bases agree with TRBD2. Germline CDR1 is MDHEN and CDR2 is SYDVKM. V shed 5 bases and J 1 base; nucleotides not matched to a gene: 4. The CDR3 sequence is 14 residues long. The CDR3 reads CASSRGGSQETQYF. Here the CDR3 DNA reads TGTGCCAGCAGTCGGGGCGGGAGCCAAGAGACCCAGTACTTC.

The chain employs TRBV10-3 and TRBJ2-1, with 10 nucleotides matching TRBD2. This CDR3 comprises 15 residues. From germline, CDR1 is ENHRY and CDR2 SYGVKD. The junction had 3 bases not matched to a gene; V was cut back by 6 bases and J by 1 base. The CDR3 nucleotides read TGTGCCATCAGGGGGACTAGCGCTTCCTACAATGAGCAGTTCTTC. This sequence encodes CAIRGTSASYNEQFF.

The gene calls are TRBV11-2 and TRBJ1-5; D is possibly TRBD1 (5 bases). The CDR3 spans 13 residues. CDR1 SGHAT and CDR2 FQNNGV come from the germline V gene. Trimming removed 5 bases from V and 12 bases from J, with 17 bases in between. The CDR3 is CASSHQGRRDQHF. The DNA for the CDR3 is TGTGCCAGCAGCCACCAGGGACGGAGGGACCAGCATTTT.